Listed below are T cell receptor beta chains from one sample, sequenced in a study of T-cell reconstitution after alpha-beta-depleted transplantation in children. TCRdb recomputed calls from the PCR reads with MiXCR, one row per CDR3 protein. Of about 900,000 distinct CDR3 sequences in the sample, roughly 29% were seen once. The sample consisted of PBMCs, mostly from graft donor cells, taken 360 days after TCRalphabeta/CD19-depleted stem cell transplant. All receptors come from a boy under two years old who had a stem cell transplant for SCID, so the T cells may come from the graft donor. CDR3s include the opening cysteine and the closing phenylalanine or tryptophan.

TRBV2	TRBJ2-6	CASRFGKAGANVLTF
TRBV5-4	TRBJ2-2	CASSFRYREHTGELFF
TRBV5-8	TRBJ2-5	CASSLRWLRTGLKTQYF
TRBV29-1	TRBJ2-1	CSATGNGNEQFF
TRBV24-1	TRBJ2-2	CATSDSRRTGELFF
TRBV6-1	TRBJ2-7	CASTLARYEQYF
TRBV2	TRBJ2-5	CASSEDASETQYF
TRBV4-3	TRBJ1-4	CASSLSTNEKLFF
TRBV7-9	TRBJ1-4	CASSLDGGLSNEKLFF
TRBV14	TRBJ2-2	CASSQQAIPGELFF
TRBV6-5	TRBJ1-2	CASSYPTGNYGYTF
TRBV5-1	TRBJ1-6	CASSPRGTVYNSPLHF
TRBV5-1	TRBJ2-1	CASSTTGDSYNEQFF
TRBV7-2	TRBJ1-5	CASSLRDMLHQPQHF
TRBV20-1	TRBJ1-4	CSARQGTNEKLFF
TRBV9	TRBJ2-1	CASSGMGLAVDF
TRBV5-1	TRBJ2-2	CASSSDRERGYTGELLF
TRBV2	TRBJ2-1	CASAPPDRGRNEQFF
TRBV6-1	TRBJ2-1	CASSRGRNNEQFF
TRBV12-3/TRBV12-4	TRBJ2-7	CASGREHYEQYF
TRBV12-3/TRBV12-4	TRBJ2-5	CASSLYLFQETQYF
TRBV12-3/TRBV12-4	TRBJ2-3	CASSPGTSGGAGDTQYF
TRBV10-3	TRBJ2-3	CAISESSRSDTQYF
TRBV6-1	TRBJ1-2	CASSGVSAGYTF
TRBV6-2/TRBV6-3	TRBJ2-7	CASSYSGVRGRAYEQYF
TRBV15	TRBJ2-5	CATSRDRVISETQYF
TRBV27	TRBJ2-7	CASSFGPLYEQYF
TRBV4-3	TRBJ2-1	CASSQDSSGGRNNEQFF
TRBV3-1	TRBJ2-2	CASSQVRRLGTGELFF
TRBV13	TRBJ2-7	CASSLEPSGTYEQYF
TRBV5-1	TRBJ2-1	CASSQTVNEQFF
TRBV12-3/TRBV12-4	TRBJ1-1	CASSFGRGEAFF
TRBV4-2	TRBJ1-2	CASSQDTRSGYTF
TRBV18	TRBJ2-5	CASTGLAGDQETQYF
TRBV9	TRBJ2-4	CASSVATGGQGVIQYF
TRBV20-1	TRBJ2-1	CCARDPSGGNYNEQFF
TRBV5-1	TRBJ2-3	CASSLRLAGGPADTQYF
TRBV5-5	TRBJ2-3	CASSLILLATDTQYF
TRBV9	TRBJ2-3	CASTTSGGSDTQYF
TRBV5-1	TRBJ1-1	CASSLDGLMNTEAFF
TRBV19	TRBJ1-1	CASAQGRTEAFF
TRBV27	TRBJ2-3	CASSFGPRTDTQYF
TRBV20-1	TRBJ2-7	CSARDVSPGQYF
TRBV5-1	TRBJ1-1	CASSLRLGNTEAFF
TRBV7-9	TRBJ1-1	CASSLTVIEEAFF
TRBV3-1	TRBJ2-5	CASSQRISGGQETQYF